Presented here are 19 T cell receptor beta chains from one specimen sequenced in a study of vaccination and CD4 T cells after COVID-19. Time point here: late sampling 161 to 241 days after vaccination in a few convalescent patients. The treatment was: approximately nine-day PBMC culture with coronavirus spike peptide pools or control peptides (ViraFEST assay). Their antigens are not known. Oncomine TCR Beta short-read sequencing was applied to DNA from cultured CD4+ T cells. A single record per CDR3 protein comes from TCRdb applying MiXCR to the PCR reads. The sample records around 17,000 distinct CDR3 sequences, roughly 48% being singletons. The sample consisted of CD4+ T cells from blood, cultured in vitro, taken about 7 months after SARS-CoV-2 vaccination. The receptors shown here come from a human donor who had recovered from COVID-19.

The V call is TRBV27, the J call TRBJ2-3; possible D gene TRBD1, 6 bases. This CDR3 contains 15 residues. Trimming cost V 3 bases and J 0 bases, with 10 bases left between them. Germline CDR1 MNHEY, CDR2 SMNVEV (reference sequence). CDR3 coding DNA: TGTGCCAGCAGTTTTGGGACACCTAGCACAGATACGCAGTATTTT. It translates to CASSFGTPSTDTQYF.

The chain employs TRBV6-4 and TRBJ1-2; TRBD1 aligns across 7 bases. CDR1 MRHNA and CDR2 SNTAGT come from the germline V gene. Unmatched junction bases numbered 18, after V lost 1 base and J lost 13 bases. This CDR3 is built from 16 residues. The DNA of the CDR3 is TGTGCCAGCAGTGACTTTGAACAGACAGGGCCTCCCTTAGGCACCTTC. It encodes CASSDFEQTGPPLGTF.

Regarding this clonotype: The junction and the germline gene differ at one end; a read error may be behind it. J is TRBJ1-1 and V is TRBV28; 7 bases are a match to TRBD1. The CDR3 spans 12 residues. Germline values: CDR1 MDHEN, CDR2 SYDVKM. CDR3 in DNA: TGTGCCAGCAGCTCGGACAGGCGGCCCCCTCTCTTT. Translating gives CASSSDRRPPLF.

V and J are TRBV6-2 or TRBV6-3 and TRBJ1-2, with D perhaps matching TRBD1 (6 bases). Trimming left V 2 bases short and J 3 bases short, with 7 bases between. Germline values: CDR1 MNHEY, CDR2 SVGEGT. This CDR3 spans 13 amino acids. In DNA form, the CDR3 reads TGTGCCAGCAGTTACCAGGGGCACTATGGCTACACCTTC. It specifies CASSYQGHYGYTF.

This clonotype appeared a single time. The chain couples TRBV27 to TRBJ2-7; TRBD1 matches 7 bases. The germline CDR1 and CDR2 sequences are MNHEY and SMNVEV (reference sequence). Unmatched junction bases numbered 11, after V lost 7 bases and J lost 2 bases. The CDR3 sequence is 15 residues long. The CDR3 DNA sequence: TGTGCCAGCAAGAAAGGGACAGCCGATCCCTACGAGCAGTACTTC. Encoded protein: CASKKGTADPYEQYF.

The chain combines TRBV7-6 with TRBJ2-5; TRBD1 aligns across 7 bases. CDR1 and CDR2 from the germline V gene are SGHVS and FNYEAQ. Trimming took 1 base from V and 2 from J; bases not matched to a gene: 7. CDR3 length: 16 amino acids. The CDR3 region is CASSLGERDRQETQYF. The CDR3, as DNA: TGTGCCAGCAGCTTAGGGGAGAGGGACAGACAAGAGACCCAGTACTTC.

This clonotype was detected only a few times. The chain couples TRBV6-4 to TRBJ2-3, with 12 bases aligning to TRBD2. The CDR3 totals 15 residues. V lost 6 bases to trimming and J lost 6 bases; unmatched junction nucleotides: 7. Germline lookup yields CDR1 MRHNA and CDR2 SNTAGT. CDR3 region: CASSSGLAGSDTQYF. The CDR3 nucleotides are TGTGCCAGCAGCTCCGGACTAGCGGGAAGTGATACGCAGTATTTT.

This clonotype has more than one count but fewer than ten. The chain joins TRBV6-2 or TRBV6-3 to TRBJ1-5, with 7 nucleotides matching TRBD1. With 6 bases clipped from V and 0 bases from J, the junction kept 5 bases outside the gene matches. The germline V gene has CDR1 MNHEY and CDR2 SVGEGT. CDR3 length: 15 residues. CDR3 residues: CASRRGQHSNQPQHF. CDR3 DNA: TGTGCCAGCAGGAGGGGACAGCATAGCAATCAGCCCCAGCATTTT.

The chain has TRBV6-1 and TRBJ2-1, with D possibly TRBD2 on 6 matching bases. Looked up from germline, CDR1 is MNHNS and CDR2 is SASEGT. The CDR3 is made up of 15 amino acids. V shed 2 bases and J shed 0 bases, with 8 bases lying between them. CDR3 coding DNA: TGTGCCAGCAGTGAACAACTAGCCTCCTACAATGAGCAGTTCTTC. Protein product: CASSEQLASYNEQFF.

This clonotype came up a few times. The chain employs TRBV6-1 and TRBJ1-2, with D unresolved. This CDR3 is built from 13 residues. Trimming cost V 8 bases and J 7 bases, with 17 bases left between them. The germline gives CDR1 MNHNS, CDR2 SASEGT. This CDR3 reads CASLPRLRTGYTF. Written as DNA, the CDR3 is TGTGCCAGCCTACCCCGGTTAAGGACTGGCTACACCTTC.

The rearrangement joins TRBV7-9 to TRBJ1-1, with D tentatively TRBD1 (5 bases). This CDR3 spans 13 amino acids. Trimming removed 5 bases from V and 4 bases from J, with 11 bases in between. CDR1 and CDR2 (germline): SEHNR, FQNEAQ (reference sequence). CDR3 sequence: CASSLGAATEAFF. The CDR3 coding sequence is TGTGCCAGCAGCCTAGGGGCGGCCACTGAAGCTTTCTTT.

A few counts support this clonotype. The chain carries TRBV6-1 and TRBJ1-2, with D possibly being TRBD1 (5 bases). The V gene lost 1 base and the J gene lost 5 bases, with 11 bases spanning the gap. The CDR3 runs 14 residues. CDR1 and CDR2 from the germline V gene are MNHNS and SASEGT. The CDR3: CASSEGAGWYGYTF. In DNA, the CDR3 is TGTGCCAGCAGTGAAGGGGCAGGGTGGTATGGCTACACCTTC.

This sequence joins TRBV24-1 and TRBJ2-5; 9 bases fit TRBD2. Per germline, CDR1 KGHDR and CDR2 SFDVKD. The CDR3 has 14 amino acids. Trimming at V came to 0 bases and at J to 5 bases, leaving 0 bases not matched to a gene. CDR3 DNA: TGTGCCACCAGTGATTTGGCGGGGGGGGAGACCCAGTACTTC. It codes for CATSDLAGGETQYF.

The chain recombines TRBV5-5 with TRBJ2-7, with D possibly called TRBD1 or TRBD2 (5 bases each). Per the germline V gene, CDR1 is SGHKS and CDR2 is YYEKEE (reference sequence). The V end lost 4 bases, the J end lost 3 bases, and 14 bases lay between the germline ends. The CDR3 consists of 14 residues. This chain's CDR3 is CASSPIGTVYEQYF. The DNA of the CDR3 is TGTGCCAGCAGCCCGATAGGGACGGTCTACGAGCAGTACTTC.

This sequence joins TRBV28 and TRBJ1-5; tentative D call: TRBD1 (6 bases). Germline V lookup: CDR1 MDHEN, CDR2 SYDVKM. The CDR3 spans 15 residues. V was cut by 5 bases and J by 2 bases, with 13 bases left in between. The CDR3 is CASSTGFRGNQPQHF. CDR3 DNA: TGTGCCAGCAGTACAGGGTTCCGGGGCAATCAGCCCCAGCATTTT.

This clonotype turned up a few times. CDR3 sequence reads: CASSLAVVWDSQETQYF. As DNA, the CDR3 is TGTGCCAGCAGCTTAGCCGTTGTTTGGGACAGCCAAGAGACCCAGTACTTC. The chain is built from TRBV7-2 and TRBJ2-5, with 7 bases identical to TRBD1. The CDR3 spans 17 residues. Germline V gene sequence: CDR1 SGHTA, CDR2 FQGNSA. V gave up 0 bases and J gave up 1 base; unmatched junction bases: 8.

In its sample, this clonotype is medium-sized. This chain links TRBV20-1 with TRBJ1-1, with TRBD1 as a possible D gene (5 bases). V was clipped by 2 bases and J by 0 bases, with 13 bases between them. This CDR3 has 15 amino acids. Germline assignment: CDR1 DFQATT and CDR2 SNEGSKA (reference sequence). The CDR3 DNA reads TGCAGTGCTAGACAGACCGGGACCGTGAACACTGAAGCTTTCTTT. Residues: CSARQTGTVNTEAFF.

The CDR3 loop is CATSDSIEGETQYF. The CDR3 DNA follows: TGTGCCACCAGTGACTCTATCGAAGGGGAGACCCAGTACTTC. V and J are TRBV24-1 and TRBJ2-5; D gene ambiguous. The CDR3 runs to 14 residues. CDR1 and CDR2 (germline): KGHDR, SFDVKD. V shed 4 bases and J shed 5 bases, with 13 bases lying between them.

The chain carries TRBV7-2 and TRBJ2-1; 12 bases line up with TRBD2. The length of the CDR3 is 15 residues. CDR1 and CDR2 (germline): SGHTA, FQGNSA. V shed 5 bases and J 3 bases; nucleotides not matched to a gene: 2. CDR3 sequence (DNA): TGTGCCAGCAGCCTGACTAGCGGGGGCTACAATGAGCAGTTCTTC. Translating gives CASSLTSGGYNEQFF.